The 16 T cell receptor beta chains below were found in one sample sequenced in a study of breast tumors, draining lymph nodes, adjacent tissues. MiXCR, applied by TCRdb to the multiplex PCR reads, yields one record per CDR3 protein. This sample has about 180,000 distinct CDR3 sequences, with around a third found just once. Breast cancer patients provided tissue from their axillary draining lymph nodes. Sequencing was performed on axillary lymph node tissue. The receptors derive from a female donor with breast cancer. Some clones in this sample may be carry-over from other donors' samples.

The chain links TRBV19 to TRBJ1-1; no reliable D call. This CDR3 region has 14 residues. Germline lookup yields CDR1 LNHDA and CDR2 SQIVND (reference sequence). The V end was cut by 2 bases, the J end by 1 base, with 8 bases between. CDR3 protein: CASSILWGNTEAFF. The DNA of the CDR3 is TGTGCCAGTAGTATATTGTGGGGGAACACTGAAGCTTTCTTT.

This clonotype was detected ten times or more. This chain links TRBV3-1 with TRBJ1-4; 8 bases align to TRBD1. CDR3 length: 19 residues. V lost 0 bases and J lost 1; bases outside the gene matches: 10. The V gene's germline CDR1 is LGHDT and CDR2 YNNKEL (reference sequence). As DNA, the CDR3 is TGTGCCAGCAGCCAAGATCTAGGACAGGGTAAAGGAACTAATGAAAAACTGTTTTTT. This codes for CASSQDLGQGKGTNEKLFF. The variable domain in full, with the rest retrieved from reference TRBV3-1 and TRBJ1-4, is DTAVSQTPKYLVTQMGNDKSIKCEQNLGHDTMYWYKQDSKKFLKIMFSYNNKELIINETVPNRFSPKSPDKAHLNLHINSLELGDSAVYFCASSQDLGQGKGTNEKLFFGSGTQLSVL.

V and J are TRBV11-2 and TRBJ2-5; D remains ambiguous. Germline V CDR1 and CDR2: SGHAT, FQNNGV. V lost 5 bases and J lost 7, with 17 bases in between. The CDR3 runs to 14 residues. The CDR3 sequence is CASSPRLLTGTQYF. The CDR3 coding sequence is TGTGCCAGCAGCCCCCGGCTGCTGACCGGGACCCAGTACTTC.

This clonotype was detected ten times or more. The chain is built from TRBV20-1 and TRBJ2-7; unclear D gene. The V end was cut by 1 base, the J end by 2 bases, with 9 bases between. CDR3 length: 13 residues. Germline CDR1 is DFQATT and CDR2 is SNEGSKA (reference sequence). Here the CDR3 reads CSARGMATYEQYF. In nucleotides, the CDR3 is TGCAGTGCTAGAGGGATGGCGACCTACGAGCAGTACTTC.

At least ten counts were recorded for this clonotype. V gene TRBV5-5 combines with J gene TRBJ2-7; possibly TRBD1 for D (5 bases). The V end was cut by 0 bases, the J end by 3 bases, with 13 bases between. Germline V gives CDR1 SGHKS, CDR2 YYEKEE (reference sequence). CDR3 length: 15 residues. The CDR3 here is CASSLAQGMIYEQYF. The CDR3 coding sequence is TGTGCCAGCAGCTTGGCTCAGGGAATGATCTACGAGCAGTACTTC.

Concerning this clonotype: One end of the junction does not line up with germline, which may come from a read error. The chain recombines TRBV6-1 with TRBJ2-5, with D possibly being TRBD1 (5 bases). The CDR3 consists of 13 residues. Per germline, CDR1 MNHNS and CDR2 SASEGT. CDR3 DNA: TGTGCCAGCAAGCTACAGGTCCAAGAGACCCAGTGCTTC. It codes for CASKLQVQETQCF.

The CDR3 sequence: CASFGNYGYTF. Written as DNA, the CDR3 is TGTGCCAGCTTCGGTAACTATGGCTACACCTTC. J is TRBJ1-2 and V is TRBV18; D is unclear. Germline loops: CDR1 KGHSH, CDR2 LQKENI. V was shortened by 7 bases and J by 1 base, with 4 bases between the two germline ends. The CDR3 runs 11 residues.

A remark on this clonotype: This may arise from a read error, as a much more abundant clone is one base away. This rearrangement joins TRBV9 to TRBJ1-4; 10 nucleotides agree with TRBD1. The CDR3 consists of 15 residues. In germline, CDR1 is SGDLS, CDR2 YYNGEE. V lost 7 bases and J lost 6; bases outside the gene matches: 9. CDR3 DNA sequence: TGTGCCAGCGGCACTCCGGGACAGGGGTATGAAAAACTGTTTTTT. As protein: CASGTPGQGYEKLFF.

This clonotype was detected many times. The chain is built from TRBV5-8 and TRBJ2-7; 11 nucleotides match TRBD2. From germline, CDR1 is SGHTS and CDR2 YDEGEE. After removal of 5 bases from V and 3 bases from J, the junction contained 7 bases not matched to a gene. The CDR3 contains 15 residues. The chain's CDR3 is CASSRTSGRLYEQYF. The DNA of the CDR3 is TGTGCCAGCAGTCGCACTAGCGGGAGACTCTACGAGCAGTACTTC.

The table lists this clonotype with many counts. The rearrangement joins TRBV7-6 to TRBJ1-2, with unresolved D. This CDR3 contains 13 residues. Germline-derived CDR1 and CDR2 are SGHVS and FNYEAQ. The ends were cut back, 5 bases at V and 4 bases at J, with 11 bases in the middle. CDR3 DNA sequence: TGTGCCAGCAGCCCCTCACTTCTCTATGGCTACACCTTC. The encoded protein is CASSPSLLYGYTF. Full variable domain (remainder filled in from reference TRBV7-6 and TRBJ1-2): GAGVSQSPRYKVTKRGQDVALRCDPISGHVSLYWYRQALGQGPEFLTYFNYEAQQDKSGLPNDRFSAERPEGSISTLTIQRTEQRDSAMYRCASSPSLLYGYTFGSGTRLTVV.

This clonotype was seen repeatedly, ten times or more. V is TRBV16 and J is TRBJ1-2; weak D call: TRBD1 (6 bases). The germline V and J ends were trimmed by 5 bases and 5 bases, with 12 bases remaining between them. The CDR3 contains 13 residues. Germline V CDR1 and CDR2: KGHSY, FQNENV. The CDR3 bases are TGTGCCAGCAGCTCTGACAGGTCGTATGGCTACACCTTC. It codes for CASSSDRSYGYTF. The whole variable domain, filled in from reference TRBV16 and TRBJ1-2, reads GEEVAQTPKHLVRGEGQKAKLYCAPIKGHSYVFWYQQVLKNEFKFLISFQNENVFDETGMPKERFSAKCLPNSPCSLEIQATKLEDSAVYFCASSSDRSYGYTFGSGTRLTVV.

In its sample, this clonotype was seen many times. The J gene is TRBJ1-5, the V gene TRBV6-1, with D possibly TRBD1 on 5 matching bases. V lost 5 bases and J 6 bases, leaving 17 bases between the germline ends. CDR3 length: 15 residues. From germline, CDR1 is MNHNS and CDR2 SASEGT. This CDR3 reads CASSSGRAGSQPQHF. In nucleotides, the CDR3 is TGTGCCAGCAGTTCGGGTAGGGCAGGGAGTCAGCCCCAGCATTTT.

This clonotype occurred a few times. CDR3 in amino acids: CASSYRQSGYTF. The CDR3 nucleotides are TGTGCCAGCAGTTACCGGCAGTCTGGCTACACCTTC. The chain employs TRBV6-2 or TRBV6-3 and TRBJ1-2; D call uncertain. The CDR3 sequence is 12 residues long. Per the germline V gene, CDR1 is MNHEY and CDR2 is SVGEGT. V was trimmed by 2 bases and J by 7 bases, leaving 8 bases between them.

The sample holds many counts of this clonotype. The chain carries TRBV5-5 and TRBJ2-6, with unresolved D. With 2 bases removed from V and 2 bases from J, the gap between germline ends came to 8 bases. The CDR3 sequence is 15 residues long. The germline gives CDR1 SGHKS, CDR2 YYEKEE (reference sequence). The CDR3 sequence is CASSFVGPGANVLTF. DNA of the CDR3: TGTGCCAGCAGCTTCGTAGGGCCTGGGGCCAACGTCCTGACTTTC.

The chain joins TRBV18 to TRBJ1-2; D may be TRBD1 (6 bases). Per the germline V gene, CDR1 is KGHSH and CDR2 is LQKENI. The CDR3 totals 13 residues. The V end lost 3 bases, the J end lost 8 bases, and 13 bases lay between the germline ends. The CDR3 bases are TGTGCCAGCTCACCGGACAGAACCGTAGGCTACACCTTC. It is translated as CASSPDRTVGYTF.

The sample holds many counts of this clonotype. The CDR3 bases are TGCAGCGTTGAATGGACAGGGGGCTACGAGCAGTACTTC. It encodes CSVEWTGGYEQYF. The genes are TRBV29-1 and TRBJ2-7; 10 positions agree with TRBD1. The length of the CDR3 is 13 residues. V lost 2 bases to trimming and J lost 3 bases; unmatched junction nucleotides: 1. Germline lookup yields CDR1 SQVTM and CDR2 ANQGSEA.